The entry below describes one T cell receptor beta chain. CDR1 SQVTM and CDR2 ANQGSEA come from the germline V gene. Trimming took off 7 bases at V and 4 bases at J, with 8 bases between the two ends. The CDR3 consists of 11 residues. This sample is part of a study of blood T cell repertoires in COVID-19. About the research overall: There were acute and convalescent COVID-19 samples, and they came from the United States, Italy and Spain. T cells, B-cell-depleted T cells, or PBMCs supplied cDNA or gDNA.

As handled by the study authors: Amplification of reference gene primers was used by the study to estimate nucleated cell counts. The repertoire was sequenced with immunoSEQ multiplex PCR; TCRdb's copy has only in-frame clones and lacks some. V, J and clone size are those of that table, while D and trimming were read from the DNA. Counted here are roughly 220,000 clones, 70% to 90% occurring once; the ten biggest clones make up approximately 2.6%. V gene TRBV29-1 combines with J gene TRBJ1-3; D not resolved. Sequenced material: peripheral blood. The sequence was obtained from a man in his fifties or sixties who had recovered from COVID-19. Here the CDR3 DNA reads TGCAGCGCCGAGCGGGGAAACACCATATATTTT. Its protein is CSAERGNTIYF.